A selection of T cell receptor beta chains follows, all from one sample in a study of T cell responses to AZD1222 COVID-19 vaccine. Libraries were prepared by immunoSEQ multiplex PCR; TCRdb keeps only in-frame clonotypes and omits some of them. The sample records roughly 150,000 clones, around nine tenths being singletons. Sequenced material: peripheral blood, taken on day 0 of AZD1222 vaccination. Receptor source: an adult in good health. Both conserved end residues are trimmed from each CDR3.

V gene	J gene	CDR3 protein
TRBV4-1	TRBJ2-2	ASSQDPTGELF
TRBV2	TRBJ2-1	ASSDLGVANNEQF
TRBV19	TRBJ1-2	ASSIGQGSYGYT
TRBV30	TRBJ2-3	AWSVRGRSSTDTQY
TRBV29-1	TRBJ2-3	SVEVGTSGTVDTQY
TRBV18	TRBJ1-1	ASSRDRGNYEAF
TRBV6-5	TRBJ1-1	ASSRMLRDTEAF
TRBV7-9	TRBJ2-1	ASSSRGLSSYNEQF
TRBV7-2	TRBJ2-5	ASSLGGMEETQY
TRBV5-6	TRBJ1-1	ASSRVGRRVREGTEAF
TRBV4-2	TRBJ2-1	ASSQAALVAGVGNEQF
TRBV18	TRBJ1-4	ASSPTQGNEKLF
TRBV30	TRBJ2-5	AWRRAGLPVGNQY
TRBV6-2/TRBV6-3	TRBJ1-2	ASSYYGQGYGYT
TRBV12-3/TRBV12-4	TRBJ1-1	ASRHISSEAF
TRBV10-2	TRBJ2-7	ASRTSGKSYEQY
TRBV30	TRBJ1-5	AWSVGGFSNQPQH
TRBV5-1	TRBJ2-6	ASSLVFSGANVLT
TRBV10-3	TRBJ2-1	AISERALQDEQF
TRBV6-5	TRBJ1-3	ASSIRGHSGNTIY
TRBV19	TRBJ1-5	ASTARGNQPQH